Listed here are 3 T cell receptor beta chains from one sample, sequenced in a study of vaccination and CD4 T cells after COVID-19. Treatment indicated: approximately nine-day PBMC culture with coronavirus spike peptide pools or control peptides (ViraFEST assay). Sequencing of cultured CD4+ T cell DNA used the Oncomine TCR Beta short-read assay. TCRdb re-called the PCR reads with MiXCR, one entry per CDR3 protein. The sample lists approximately 15,000 distinct CDR3 sequences; around 56% were seen once. Their antigens are not known. Sequences were obtained from CD4+ T cells from blood, cultured in vitro. The receptors here all came from a human donor who had recovered from COVID-19.

The chain has TRBV6-2 or TRBV6-3 and TRBJ2-7; 8 nucleotides line up with TRBD1. The CDR3 is 14 amino acids. CDR1 MNHEY and CDR2 SVGEGT come from the germline V gene. Germline trimming cut 5 bases from V and 6 bases from J; bases unmatched to any gene: 9. The CDR3 DNA reads TGTGCCAGCAGTCCCCGACAGGGGTTCGGCGAGCAGTACTTC. Translation: CASSPRQGFGEQYF.

The V gene is TRBV7-3, the J gene TRBJ2-2, with D tentatively TRBD2 (5 bases). Germline V CDR1 and CDR2: SGHTA, FQGTGA. V lost 2 bases, J lost 6 bases, and 10 bases lay in between. This CDR3 is built from 14 residues. The CDR3 loop reads CASSLSQRSGELFF. The CDR3 DNA is TGTGCCAGCAGCTTATCCCAGCGGTCCGGGGAGCTGTTTTTT.

This clonotype has only one observation. CDR3 in DNA: TGCAGCGTTGATGGGCTAGCGGCTCTAGGGGGAGAGACCCAGTACTTC. Its translation: CSVDGLAALGGETQYF. V gene TRBV29-1 combines with J gene TRBJ2-5, with TRBD2 as a possible D gene (7 bases). The CDR3 sequence is 16 residues long. Deletions cut 3 bases from V and 4 bases from J, with 21 bases between. The germline gives CDR1 SQVTM, CDR2 ANQGSEA.